What follows are 5 T cell receptor beta chains derived from one specimen sequenced in a study of a mutant IDH1 vaccine in newly diagnosed glioma (dated by TCRdb to about 2021). The time point label here, explained by the study, means: week 23, last vaccination. Each vaccine dose was 300 ug of a 20-mer mutant IDH1 peptide in Montanide, given subcutaneously with topical imiquimod. Library prep was done by the immunoSEQ multiplex PCR assay. TCRdb limited this immuneACCESS table to in-frame rearrangements with V and J called. A share of clones is missing; checked studies link under half to unresolved V genes, and the rest is unexplained. Within this sample are 82,000 or so clones, with over 75% of them counted one time only. Approximately 2% of the sample is taken by the ten largest. Which antigens these TCRs recognize remains unknown. The material was PBMCs, obtained from a glioma patient whose treatment included an IDH1 peptide vaccine. These TCRs come from a man aged 25 to 40 with glioma. Some clones in this sample may be carry-over from other donors' samples.

The chain combines TRBV30 with TRBJ2-4; maybe TRBD2 (5 bases). Germline values: CDR1 GTSNPN, CDR2 SVGIG (reference sequence). V was shortened by 3 bases and J by 10 bases, with 13 bases between the two germline ends. The CDR3 length is 12 residues. CDR3 bases: TGTGCCTGGAGCCCCGTCCCGGGGATTCAGTACTTC. Encoded protein: CAWSPVPGIQYF.

The chain employs TRBV29-1 and TRBJ2-2; 10 bases fit TRBD1. Germline lookup yields CDR1 SQVTM and CDR2 ANQGSEA. Unmatched junction bases numbered 9, after V lost 7 bases and J lost 7 bases. The CDR3 contains 14 residues. The CDR3 sequence is CSAVTGGLDGELFF. CDR3 DNA: TGCAGCGCTGTGACAGGGGGCCTGGACGGGGAGCTGTTTTTT.

This clone was detected once. The J gene is TRBJ2-2, the V gene TRBV29-1, with 8 bases that match TRBD1. Trimming at V came to 7 bases and at J to 3 bases, leaving 7 bases not matched to a gene. This CDR3 region has 14 residues. The germline CDR1 and CDR2 sequences are SQVTM and ANQGSEA. In DNA, the CDR3 is TGCAGCGCCGGACAGGGTTGGGACACCGGGGAGCTGTTTTTT. Amino acids: CSAGQGWDTGELFF.

This chain links TRBV15 with TRBJ1-4, with TRBD1 as a possible D gene (5 bases). V lost 1 base to trimming and J lost 6 bases, with 9 bases between them. Germline V gene lookup returns CDR1 LNHNV and CDR2 YYDKDF (reference sequence). The CDR3 extends over 14 amino acids. The CDR3 sequence is CATSRGGPDEKLFF. CDR3 coding DNA: TGTGCCACCAGCAGAGGGGGACCGGATGAAAAACTGTTTTTT.

The V and J genes are TRBV5-1 and TRBJ1-1; TRBD1 matches 7 bases. The V gene's germline CDR1 is SGHRS and CDR2 YFSETQ. Unmatched junction bases numbered 3, after V lost 0 bases and J lost 4 bases. The CDR3 has 14 residues. In nucleotides, the CDR3 is TGCGCCAGCAGCTTGGCCGACAGGGTCACTGAAGCTTTCTTT. It encodes CASSLADRVTEAFF.